This entry lists 31 T cell receptor beta chains sequenced from one sample in a study of PD-L1 blockade in urothelial cancer. TCRdb keeps only in-frame clones here, not all; method: immunoSEQ multiplex PCR. The profile shows about 55,000 clones, roughly 77% of them singletons. The sample in question was PBMCs, obtained around atezolizumab (anti-PD-L1) treatment. These receptors all come from a man in his 70s with urothelial cancer.

The V gene is TRBV5-4, the J gene TRBJ2-3; 8 bases are shared with TRBD1. V was clipped by 5 bases and J by 4 bases; unmatched bases: 9. The CDR3 is made up of 15 amino acids. CDR1 and CDR2 from the germline V gene are SGHNT and YYREEE (reference sequence). CDR3 in amino acids: CASRRVSGGPDTQYF. The CDR3 DNA sequence: TGTGCCAGCAGGAGGGTTTCAGGGGGCCCAGATACGCAGTATTTT.

V gene TRBV28 combines with J gene TRBJ2-7; D is perhaps TRBD2 (5 bases). V lost 1 base and J 3 bases, leaving 10 bases between the germline ends. This CDR3 has 14 residues. Germline CDR1 and CDR2: MDHEN and SYDVKM. The DNA of the CDR3 is TGTGCCAGCAGTTTATCCGAAGGGAGCTACGAGCAGTACTTC. Translating gives CASSLSEGSYEQYF.

The gene calls are TRBV10-3 and TRBJ1-1, with D possibly matching TRBD1 (5 bases). CDR3 length: 14 amino acids. With 0 bases removed from V and 4 bases from J, the gap between germline ends came to 9 bases. The germline gives CDR1 ENHRY, CDR2 SYGVKD. Written as DNA, the CDR3 is TGTGCCATCAGTGAGTCGGGGGGGAGCACTGAAGCTTTCTTT. It is translated as CAISESGGSTEAFF.

The rearrangement links TRBV5-5 to TRBJ1-4; D may be TRBD1 (5 bases). In germline, CDR1 is SGHKS, CDR2 YYEKEE (reference sequence). This CDR3 region has 16 residues. V shed 1 base and J shed 7 bases, with 17 bases lying between them. In nucleotides, the CDR3 is TGTGCCAGCAGCTTGAGGGGAGGGTCGCTCGGTGAAAAACTGTTTTTT. Amino acids: CASSLRGGSLGEKLFF.

V and J are TRBV28 and TRBJ2-7; 9 nucleotides line up with TRBD2. The CDR3 consists of 15 residues. The germline V gene has CDR1 MDHEN and CDR2 SYDVKM. The trim removed 6 bases at V and 3 bases at J, leaving 9 bases unmatched. CDR3 nucleotides: TGTGCCAGCAGACTATCCGGGACTAGCCGCTACGAGCAGTACTTC. The encoded protein is CASRLSGTSRYEQYF.

The rearrangement joins TRBV25-1 to TRBJ2-7; no definite D call. CDR1 and CDR2 (germline): MGHDK, SYGVNS. With 8 bases removed from V and 1 base from J, the gap between germline ends came to 27 bases. The CDR3 covers 18 residues. In DNA, the CDR3 is TGTGCCAGCCTTCCCCCAACAGACACGACGGCCCAATCCTACGAGCAGTACTTC. It translates to CASLPPTDTTAQSYEQYF.

This chain connects TRBV7-3 to TRBJ2-2, with 11 bases fitting TRBD2. CDR1 is SGHTA and CDR2 is FQGTGA in the germline V gene. The CDR3 is 16 residues long. V trimming: 3 bases; J trimming: 4 bases; junction bases outside the gene matches: 4. CDR3 nucleotides: TGTGCCAGCAGCTTGATAGCGGGAGGGCCCACCGGGGAGCTGTTTTTT. As protein: CASSLIAGGPTGELFF.

This clone was observed a handful of times. The genes are TRBV6-6 and TRBJ1-1, with TRBD1 identical over 7 bases. With 5 bases clipped from V and 10 bases from J, the junction kept 7 bases outside the gene matches. The CDR3 sequence is 12 residues long. The germline V gene encodes CDR1 MNHNY and CDR2 SVGAGI (reference sequence). The CDR3 here is CASSRQGVGAFF. The CDR3, as DNA: TGTGCCAGCAGTCGGCAGGGGGTCGGAGCTTTCTTT.

This sequence joins TRBV7-9 and TRBJ2-5; D possibly corresponds to TRBD1 (5 bases). Trimming left V 5 bases short and J 0 bases short, with 10 bases between. The CDR3 totals 14 residues. The germline V gene has CDR1 SEHNR and CDR2 FQNEAQ (reference sequence). In DNA form, the CDR3 reads TGTGCCAGCAGCCAGTTCAGGGACCAAGAGACCCAGTACTTC. It codes for CASSQFRDQETQYF. Using reference TRBV7-9 and TRBJ2-5 for the parts outside the CDR3, the full variable domain is DTGVSQNPRHKITKRGQNVTFRCDPISEHNRLYWYRQTLGQGPEFLTYFQNEAQLEKSRLLSDRFSAERPKGSFSTLEIQRTEQGDSAMYLCASSQFRDQETQYFGPGTRLLVL.

The chain links TRBV6-5 to TRBJ2-3; no reliable D call. V dropped 6 bases and J dropped 6 bases, with 19 bases sitting between them. The CDR3 extends over 15 amino acids. Per germline, CDR1 MNHEY and CDR2 SVGAGI. This CDR3 is CASSPTSTAWDTQYF. The CDR3 region has the DNA TGTGCCAGCAGCCCAACAAGTACCGCCTGGGATACGCAGTATTTT.

The CDR3 reads CASSQGPYEQYF. The CDR3, as DNA: TGTGCCAGTAGTCAGGGGCCCTACGAGCAGTACTTC. The rearrangement links TRBV19 to TRBJ2-7; maybe TRBD1 (6 bases). Germline V gene lookup returns CDR1 LNHDA and CDR2 SQIVND (reference sequence). This CDR3 comprises 12 residues. V lost 5 bases and J lost 2, with 7 bases in between.

By sample share, this clone is medium-sized. The V call is TRBV7-9, the J call TRBJ1-2; D gene ambiguous. Germline CDR1 is SEHNR and CDR2 is FQNEAQ (reference sequence). Trimming shortened V by 3 bases and J by 3 bases, and 8 bases separated the two germline ends. This CDR3 comprises 13 residues. The CDR3 reads CASSLEEDYGYTF. The CDR3 nucleotides are TGTGCCAGCAGCTTGGAGGAGGACTATGGCTACACCTTC.

This chain links TRBV6-5 with TRBJ2-7, with 8 bases fitting TRBD1. Germline CDR1 reads MNHEY; CDR2 reads SVGAGI. CDR3 length: 15 residues. V dropped 0 bases and J dropped 3; count of bases not matched to a gene: 4. The CDR3 reads CASSYSGTGFYEQYF. Written as DNA, the CDR3 is TGTGCCAGCAGTTACTCCGGGACAGGCTTCTACGAGCAGTACTTC.

This clone was observed a handful of times. The chain employs TRBV5-4 and TRBJ2-1; TRBD2 matches 13 bases. Looked up from germline, CDR1 is SGHNT and CDR2 is YYREEE (reference sequence). There are 15 residues in the CDR3. V gave up 3 bases and J gave up 9 bases; unmatched junction bases: 6. In DNA, the CDR3 is TGTGCCAGCAGCTCAACTAGCGGGGGGGCTGGTGAGCAGTTCTTC. Its protein product is CASSSTSGGAGEQFF.

The J gene is TRBJ2-3, the V gene TRBV5-6; 8 nucleotides agree with TRBD1. Germline assignment: CDR1 SGHDT and CDR2 YYEEEE. The CDR3 is 15 residues long. J was trimmed by 2 bases and V by 4 bases; bases with no gene match: 6. In DNA, the CDR3 is TGTGCCAGCAGCAATACAGGGGGGAACACAGATACGCAGTATTTT. Translation: CASSNTGGNTDTQYF.

This clone was observed a few times. The chain is built from TRBV6-6 and TRBJ2-5; D is unclear. V lost 6 bases to trimming and J lost 3 bases, with 5 bases between them. The CDR3 extends over 11 amino acids. Germline-derived CDR1 and CDR2 are MNHNY and SVGAGI (reference sequence). The chain's CDR3 is CASRTKETQYF. The CDR3 DNA reads as TGTGCCAGCAGAACAAAAGAGACCCAGTACTTC.

V and J are TRBV7-2 and TRBJ2-7; 13 positions agree with TRBD2. This CDR3 is 15 amino acids long. The germline gives CDR1 SGHTA, CDR2 FQGNSA. The ends lost 5 bases at V and 2 bases at J; junction bases unmatched: 3. CDR3 bases: TGTGCCAGCAGCCGACTAGCGGGGGGCACCTACGAGCAGTACTTC. This sequence encodes CASSRLAGGTYEQYF.

V and J are TRBV7-3 and TRBJ2-2; TRBD2 matches 7 bases. Germline assignment: CDR1 SGHTA and CDR2 FQGTGA. The CDR3 runs to 15 residues. V was clipped by 5 bases and J by 5 bases; unmatched bases: 8. The DNA of the CDR3 is TGTGCCAGCAGCCCCCATGTGGGGGGGACCGGGGAGCTGTTTTTT. It codes for CASSPHVGGTGELFF.

The CDR3 sequence: CASSQTGRYTF. In DNA, the CDR3 is TGTGCCAGCAGTCAGACAGGGAGGTACACCTTC. V and J are TRBV7-2 and TRBJ1-2, with 7 bases aligning to TRBD1. The CDR3 extends over 11 amino acids. Unmatched junction bases numbered 6, after V lost 6 bases and J lost 11 bases. Germline V lookup: CDR1 SGHTA, CDR2 FQGNSA.

The chain joins TRBV5-1 to TRBJ2-7, with TRBD1 as a possible D gene (5 bases). The CDR3 has 14 residues. Trimming removed 5 bases at V and 3 bases at J, with 15 bases between. The germline V gene encodes CDR1 SGHRS and CDR2 YFSETQ. This CDR3 is CASRWAGQSYEQYF. Written as DNA, the CDR3 is TGCGCCAGCAGGTGGGCAGGGCAAAGCTACGAGCAGTACTTC.

J is TRBJ1-2 and V is TRBV7-2; TRBD1 is a possible D gene (6 bases). This CDR3 region has 13 residues. Germline CDR1 SGHTA, CDR2 FQGNSA. V was pared by 5 bases and J by 7 bases, with 14 bases between. CDR3 loop: CASSPYRDPGYTF. CDR3 coding DNA: TGTGCCAGCAGCCCATACAGGGATCCTGGCTACACCTTC.

V gene TRBV4-2 combines with J gene TRBJ2-1; TRBD2 matches at 8 bases. Per the germline V gene, CDR1 is LGHNA and CDR2 is YNFKEQ. The ends lost 0 bases at V and 6 bases at J; junction bases unmatched: 10. There are 17 residues in the CDR3. CDR3 region: CASSQEPGTRGGNEQFF. DNA for the CDR3: TGTGCCAGCAGCCAAGAACCCGGGACTAGGGGGGGCAATGAGCAGTTCTTC.

The V call is TRBV7-3, the J call TRBJ2-1; 13 nucleotides align to TRBD2. The CDR3 extends over 14 amino acids. In germline, CDR1 is SGHTA, CDR2 FQGTGA. V was clipped by 5 bases and J by 9 bases; unmatched bases: 4. CDR3 residues: CASSRTSGSGEQFF. The DNA of the CDR3 is TGTGCCAGCAGCCGGACTAGCGGGAGCGGTGAGCAGTTCTTC.

The chain has TRBV9 and TRBJ2-1; unclear D gene. V was trimmed by 0 bases and J by 7 bases, leaving 8 bases between them. CDR1 SGDLS and CDR2 YYNGEE come from the germline V gene. This CDR3 has 13 residues. The CDR3 spells CASSVAIKNEQFF. The CDR3 DNA sequence: TGTGCCAGCAGCGTAGCTATAAAGAATGAGCAGTTCTTC.

The rearrangement uses TRBV27 and TRBJ2-7; TRBD2 matches 7 bases. Per germline, CDR1 MNHEY and CDR2 SMNVEV (reference sequence). CDR3 size: 15 residues. Trimming cost V 6 bases and J 2 bases; bases outside gene matches: 10. In DNA form, the CDR3 reads TGTGCCAGCAGCTCGTCCGGGGGGTACGCCTACGAGCAGTACTTC. Its protein product is CASSSSGGYAYEQYF.

The V gene is TRBV7-3, the J gene TRBJ2-7, with a weak D call TRBD2 (6 bases). V was shortened by 0 bases and J by 2 bases, with 8 bases between the two germline ends. Germline V CDR1 and CDR2: SGHTA, FQGTGA. This CDR3 contains 14 residues. The CDR3 DNA reads TGTGCCAGCAGCTTAACCGGGGGTGCCTACGAGCAGTACTTC. Translated, it gives CASSLTGGAYEQYF.

This clone was picked up one time. The J gene is TRBJ2-7, the V gene TRBV18, with 7 nucleotides matching TRBD2. Per germline, CDR1 KGHSH and CDR2 LQKENI. CDR3 length: 16 residues. V trimming: 0 bases; J trimming: 2 bases; junction bases outside the gene matches: 7. The CDR3 loop is CASSPPQGLITYEQYF. DNA for the CDR3: TGTGCCAGCTCACCACCGCAGGGACTAATCACCTACGAGCAGTACTTC.

V and J are TRBV5-1 and TRBJ2-7; D is perhaps TRBD2 (5 bases). The CDR3 runs 13 residues. Germline CDR1 reads SGHRS; CDR2 reads YFSETQ. The V and J ends lost 4 bases and 3 bases respectively, with 11 bases between them. The CDR3 nucleotides are TGCGCCAGCAGCCCGGGGTACAACTACGAGCAGTACTTC. Protein: CASSPGYNYEQYF. Full variable domain (outside the CDR3, taken from reference TRBV5-1 and TRBJ2-7): KAGVTQTPRYLIKTRGQQVTLSCSPISGHRSVSWYQQTPGQGLQFLFEYFSETQRNKGNFPGRFSGRQFSNSRSEMNVSTLELGDSALYLCASSPGYNYEQYFGPGTRLTVT.

To note about this clone: Distinct nucleotide sequences in the sample also encode this CDR3. The V call is TRBV19, the J call TRBJ1-4; TRBD1 matches 10 bases. CDR1 is LNHDA, CDR2 SQIVND, per germline (reference sequence). This CDR3 contains 14 residues. V dropped 6 bases and J dropped 2; count of bases not matched to a gene: 0. The CDR3, as DNA: TGTGCCAGTAGGACAGGGGGCACTAATGAAAAACTGTTTTTT. Its protein product is CASRTGGTNEKLFF.

The J gene is TRBJ2-5, the V gene TRBV7-2; D might be TRBD2 (6 bases). V was cut by 4 bases and J by 4 bases, with 16 bases left in between. The CDR3 loop spans 15 amino acids. Germline values: CDR1 SGHTA, CDR2 FQGNSA. The CDR3 protein is CASSSGGVQRETQYF. The CDR3 DNA reads TGTGCCAGCAGCTCCGGAGGGGTCCAGCGAGAGACCCAGTACTTC. The whole variable domain, filled in from reference TRBV7-2 and TRBJ2-5, reads GAGVSQSPSNKVTEKGKDVELRCDPISGHTALYWYRQSLGQGLEFLIYFQGNSAPDKSGLPSDRFSAERTGGSVSTLTIQRTQQEDSAVYLCASSSGGVQRETQYFGPGTRLLVL.

The J gene is TRBJ1-2, the V gene TRBV7-2; D might be TRBD1 (5 bases). CDR3 size: 13 residues. Trimming left V 1 base short and J 10 bases short, with 13 bases between. Per germline, CDR1 SGHTA and CDR2 FQGNSA. CDR3 DNA sequence: TGTGCCAGCAGCTTAGTAGGCCAGGGTCACTACACCTTC. Amino acid sequence: CASSLVGQGHYTF.